These 13 T cell receptor beta chains came from one sample sequenced in a study of blood T cell repertoires in COVID-19. Profiling relied on immunoSEQ multiplex PCR, and the TCRdb table lists in-frame clones only, not all of them. The data show about 210,000 clones, with 83% seen just once and roughly 2.7% held by the top ten. The sample consisted of peripheral blood. Receptor source: a woman between 35 and 50 years old with active or convalescent COVID-19.

This rearrangement joins TRBV5-4 to TRBJ1-1, with D tentatively TRBD1 (5 bases). CDR3 size: 15 residues. The germline CDR1 and CDR2 sequences are SGHNT and YYREEE (reference sequence). V dropped 2 bases and J dropped 6 bases, with 17 bases sitting between them. The CDR3, as DNA: TGTGCCAGCAGCTTCTCGGGGGGAGGGAGTTCTGAAGCTTTCTTT. This encodes CASSFSGGGSSEAFF.

The V and J genes are TRBV7-8 and TRBJ2-7, with D tentatively TRBD1 (5 bases). Trimming took 5 bases from V and 0 from J, leaving 11 bases between them. The germline CDR1 and CDR2 sequences are SGHVS and FQNEAQ. The CDR3 covers 14 residues. CDR3: CASSPGAASYEQYF. CDR3 sequence (DNA): TGTGCCAGCAGCCCTGGGGCCGCCTCCTACGAGCAGTACTTC.

This clone was recorded once. The chain recombines TRBV25-1 with TRBJ1-3, with 9 bases fitting TRBD1. V gave up 6 bases and J gave up 0 bases; unmatched junction bases: 0. In germline, CDR1 is MGHDK, CDR2 SYGVNS. The CDR3 has 14 amino acids. CDR3 loop: CASRTGGSGNTIYF. Written as DNA, the CDR3 is TGTGCCAGCAGGACAGGGGGCTCTGGAAACACCATATATTTT.

The chain uses TRBV7-9 and TRBJ1-1; 8 bases match TRBD1. V lost 5 bases to trimming and J lost 4 bases; unmatched junction nucleotides: 15. Germline-derived CDR1 and CDR2 are SEHNR and FQNEAQ (reference sequence). The CDR3 is 17 residues long. DNA of the CDR3: TGTGCCAGCAGCCCCCACCCGTTTGGACAGGGAGTCACTGAAGCTTTCTTT. It specifies CASSPHPFGQGVTEAFF. Together with reference TRBV7-9 and TRBJ1-1, the CDR3 gives the full variable domain: DTGVSQNPRHKITKRGQNVTFRCDPISEHNRLYWYRQTLGQGPEFLTYFQNEAQLEKSRLLSDRFSAERPKGSFSTLEIQRTEQGDSAMYLCASSPHPFGQGVTEAFFGQGTRLTVV.

V and J are TRBV5-1 and TRBJ2-7, with 9 bases lining up with TRBD2. This CDR3 has 17 amino acids. Germline CDR1 is SGHRS and CDR2 is YFSETQ. V dropped 1 base and J dropped 0; count of bases not matched to a gene: 8. The CDR3: CASSLPSGGLSSYEQYF. CDR3 DNA sequence: TGCGCCAGCAGCTTGCCCAGCGGGGGGCTAAGCTCCTACGAGCAGTACTTC.

V is TRBV19 and J is TRBJ2-7, with a tentative D call TRBD1 (6 bases). CDR3 length: 13 amino acids. The germline gives CDR1 LNHDA, CDR2 SQIVND (reference sequence). V shed 6 bases and J shed 1 base, with 10 bases lying between them. The CDR3 DNA sequence: TGTGCCAGTAGGGACAGCAATTCCTACGAGCAGTACTTC. Translated: CASRDSNSYEQYF.

V and J are TRBV19 and TRBJ1-5; 9 bases agree with TRBD1. The germline V gene encodes CDR1 LNHDA and CDR2 SQIVND (reference sequence). With 5 bases clipped from V and 6 bases from J, the junction kept 8 bases outside the gene matches. The CDR3 is made up of 15 amino acids. CDR3 sequence reads: CASSVWTGVGQPQHF. DNA of the CDR3: TGTGCCAGTAGTGTATGGACAGGGGTAGGTCAGCCCCAGCATTTT.

V and J are TRBV6-2 or TRBV6-3 and TRBJ2-7; possible D gene TRBD2, 5 bases. CDR3 size: 16 residues. Germline values: CDR1 MNHEY, CDR2 SVGEGT. Trimming stripped 6 bases from V and 0 bases from J, with 18 bases between. The CDR3 coding sequence is TGTGCCAGCAGCCGCCTGGGAGCCAAAAGCTCCTACGAGCAGTACTTC. Protein: CASSRLGAKSSYEQYF.

The J gene is TRBJ2-3, the V gene TRBV5-1, with TRBD2 matching 10 bases. After removal of 5 bases from V and 4 bases from J, the junction contained 4 bases not matched to a gene. Per the germline V gene, CDR1 is SGHRS and CDR2 is YFSETQ. The CDR3 spans 14 residues. The CDR3 protein is CASSASGGADTQYF. Here the CDR3 DNA reads TGCGCCAGCAGTGCTAGCGGGGGAGCAGATACGCAGTATTTT.

This rearrangement joins TRBV13 to TRBJ1-5, with TRBD1 matching 7 bases. CDR3 length: 13 residues. Germline V gives CDR1 PRHDT, CDR2 FYEKMQ (reference sequence). V was pared by 4 bases and J by 5 bases, with 2 bases of the junction left unmatched. The CDR3: CASSSTGDQPQHF. The CDR3 DNA reads TGTGCCAGCAGCTCCACAGGGGATCAGCCCCAGCATTTT.

This rearrangement joins TRBV28 to TRBJ1-6; D remains unclear. The CDR3 is made up of 12 amino acids. In germline, CDR1 is MDHEN, CDR2 SYDVKM. Trimming pared 1 base from V and 12 bases from J, leaving 7 bases between. This chain's CDR3 is CASSLFREPLHF. In DNA, the CDR3 is TGTGCCAGCAGTTTATTTCGGGAACCCCTCCACTTT.

CDR3 residues: CASSAWAAWAGELFF. The DNA for the CDR3 is TGTGCCAGCAGCGCCTGGGCAGCCTGGGCCGGGGAGCTGTTTTTT. The V call is TRBV3-1 (or the pseudogene TRBV3-2), the J call TRBJ2-2; D is unclear. V lost 5 bases, J lost 6 bases, and 16 bases lay in between. The CDR3 has 15 amino acids. Germline V gene lookup returns CDR1 LGHDT and CDR2 YNNKEL (reference sequence).

The chain recombines TRBV28 with TRBJ2-7; TRBD1 matches at 7 bases. Losses at the gene ends were 4 bases for V and 2 bases for J; bases not matched to a gene: 5. The CDR3 sequence is 14 residues long. The germline V gene encodes CDR1 MDHEN and CDR2 SYDVKM. CDR3 protein: CASSSPGTAYEQYF. Written as DNA, the CDR3 is TGTGCCAGCAGTTCACCCGGGACAGCCTACGAGCAGTACTTC.